The rows below give T cell receptor beta chains drawn from one sample of a study of blood T cell repertoires in COVID-19. Assay: immunoSEQ multiplex PCR; the TCRdb copy retains only in-frame clones and omits some. This table has under 200,000 clones, more than 70% appearing once. Material: peripheral blood. The receptors here all came from a man between 40 and 49 years old with active or convalescent COVID-19. CDR3s leave out the opening cysteine and the closing phenylalanine or tryptophan.

J gene: TRBJ2-3; V gene: TRBV5-8; CDR3 protein: ASSSRLANKYTDTQY
J gene: TRBJ1-5; V gene: TRBV28; CDR3 protein: ASRGQGQGNQPQH
J gene: TRBJ2-1; V gene: TRBV7-9; CDR3 protein: ASSFDRGQVYEQF
J gene: TRBJ2-2; V gene: TRBV4-1; CDR3 protein: ASSPRSDRVNTGELF
J gene: TRBJ1-5; V gene: TRBV10-3; CDR3 protein: AINMGQGQPQH
J gene: TRBJ1-1; V gene: TRBV29-1; CDR3 protein: SVDFGGVTEAF
J gene: TRBJ2-2; V gene: TRBV25-1; CDR3 protein: ASSEFNRGRETGELF
J gene: TRBJ1-6; V gene: TRBV28; CDR3 protein: ASSYRGGSPLH
J gene: TRBJ2-3; V gene: TRBV4-3; CDR3 protein: ASSQELARGSDTQY
J gene: TRBJ1-5; V gene: TRBV27; CDR3 protein: ASSGTGGNQPQH
J gene: TRBJ2-7; V gene: TRBV7-2; CDR3 protein: ASSLGGDHSYEQY
J gene: TRBJ2-2; V gene: TRBV24-1; CDR3 protein: ATSGGTSYDTGELF
J gene: TRBJ2-3; V gene: TRBV5-5; CDR3 protein: ASSLGLTSTDTQY
J gene: TRBJ2-7; V gene: TRBV28; CDR3 protein: ASRPGQGYHEQY
J gene: TRBJ1-2; V gene: TRBV6-5; CDR3 protein: ASSPDRGAYGYT
J gene: TRBJ2-5; V gene: TRBV27; CDR3 protein: ASSLSTGHQETQY
J gene: TRBJ2-1; V gene: TRBV19; CDR3 protein: ASSIHSAGAYNEQF
J gene: TRBJ1-2; V gene: TRBV5-1; CDR3 protein: ASAPGQPVSGYGYT
J gene: TRBJ1-5; V gene: TRBV5-8; CDR3 protein: ASSLVGGSGNQPQH
J gene: TRBJ2-7; V gene: TRBV28; CDR3 protein: ASTTTPKPEQY
J gene: TRBJ2-7; V gene: TRBV7-2; CDR3 protein: ASSPSPGTNYEQY
J gene: TRBJ2-2; V gene: TRBV6-4; CDR3 protein: ASSNEGNTGELF
J gene: TRBJ1-2; V gene: TRBV3-1/TRBV3-2; CDR3 protein: ASSQATGGAGYGYT
J gene: TRBJ1-1; V gene: TRBV5-6; CDR3 protein: ASSSPGDAGTEAF
J gene: TRBJ1-2; V gene: TRBV4-3; CDR3 protein: ASSQAAGYGYT
J gene: TRBJ1-1; V gene: TRBV28; CDR3 protein: ASSLNRDTITEAF
J gene: TRBJ1-1; V gene: TRBV5-1; CDR3 protein: ASSLLGGGNTEAF
J gene: TRBJ2-7; V gene: TRBV5-6; CDR3 protein: ASSLGGTGASEQY
J gene: TRBJ2-3; V gene: TRBV2; CDR3 protein: ASSLSGGADTQY
J gene: TRBJ1-2; V gene: TRBV4-3; CDR3 protein: ASSQGGGKVDGYT
J gene: TRBJ1-5; V gene: TRBV2; CDR3 protein: ASSVGGKGQQPQH
J gene: TRBJ1-1; V gene: TRBV19; CDR3 protein: ASSIVGGGSEAF
J gene: TRBJ2-7; V gene: TRBV28; CDR3 protein: ASSFRVPGSYEQY
J gene: TRBJ2-2; V gene: TRBV2; CDR3 protein: ASSVDRAYTGELF
J gene: TRBJ1-2; V gene: TRBV6-1; CDR3 protein: ASSELGDYGYT
J gene: TRBJ1-5; V gene: TRBV29-1; CDR3 protein: SAREGVNQPQH
J gene: TRBJ1-2; V gene: TRBV6-4; CDR3 protein: ASSDWGGPPFSSGYT
J gene: TRBJ1-2; V gene: TRBV6-2/TRBV6-3; CDR3 protein: ASSLPVGTGGAWNYGYT
J gene: TRBJ1-2; V gene: TRBV5-6; CDR3 protein: ASSRRTGTADNYGYT
J gene: TRBJ1-4; V gene: TRBV4-1; CDR3 protein: ASSQGTGGAFSNEKLF
J gene: TRBJ1-2; V gene: TRBV18; CDR3 protein: ASSPPTSDSNYGYT
J gene: TRBJ1-6; V gene: TRBV11-2; CDR3 protein: ASSLDVLGNSPLH
J gene: TRBJ1-6; V gene: TRBV6-5; CDR3 protein: AGGQGSNSPLH
J gene: TRBJ2-7; V gene: TRBV9; CDR3 protein: ASSPRQGWVEQY
J gene: TRBJ2-7; V gene: TRBV6-5; CDR3 protein: ASSYRDRGTHEQY
J gene: TRBJ1-6; V gene: TRBV11-2; CDR3 protein: ASSFGGDSPLH
J gene: TRBJ2-5; V gene: TRBV10-2; CDR3 protein: ASSAGTQY
J gene: TRBJ2-2; V gene: TRBV5-6; CDR3 protein: ASSFGRQGTGELF
J gene: TRBJ2-3; V gene: TRBV4-2; CDR3 protein: ASSQGLAGASTLGTDTQY
J gene: TRBJ1-5; V gene: TRBV19; CDR3 protein: ASSKDRNQPQH
J gene: TRBJ2-2; V gene: TRBV9; CDR3 protein: ASSVGTRFGELF
J gene: TRBJ2-2; V gene: TRBV25-1; CDR3 protein: ATGWGELF
J gene: TRBJ1-5; V gene: TRBV13; CDR3 protein: ASRPGGTNQPQH